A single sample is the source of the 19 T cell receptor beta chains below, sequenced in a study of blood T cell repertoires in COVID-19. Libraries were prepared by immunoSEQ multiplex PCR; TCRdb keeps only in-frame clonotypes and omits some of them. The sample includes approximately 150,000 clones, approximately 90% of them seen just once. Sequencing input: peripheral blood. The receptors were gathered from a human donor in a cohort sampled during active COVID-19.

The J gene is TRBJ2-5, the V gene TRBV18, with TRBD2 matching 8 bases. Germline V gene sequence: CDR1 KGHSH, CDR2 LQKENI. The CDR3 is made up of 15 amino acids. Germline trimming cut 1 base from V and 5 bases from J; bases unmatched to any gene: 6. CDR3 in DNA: TGTGCCAGCTCACCACGACTAGCGACCCTTGAGACCCAGTACTTC. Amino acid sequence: CASSPRLATLETQYF. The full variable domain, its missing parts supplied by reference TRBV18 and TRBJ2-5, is NAGVMQNPRHLVRRRGQEARLRCSPMKGHSHVYWYRQLPEEGLKFMVYLQKENIIDESGMPKERFSAEFPKEGPSILRIQQVVRGDSAAYFCASSPRLATLETQYFGPGTRLLVL.

The CDR3 nucleotides are TGTGCCAGCAGTGAATATGTAGCGGGGATTTACAATGAGCAGTTCTTC. This sequence encodes CASSEYVAGIYNEQFF. This rearrangement joins TRBV2 to TRBJ2-1, with 8 bases that match TRBD2. The CDR3 has 16 residues. Unmatched junction bases numbered 7, after V lost 2 bases and J lost 4 bases. CDR1 is SNHLY, CDR2 FYNNEI, per germline. Combining the CDR3 with reference TRBV2 and TRBJ2-1 gives the whole variable domain EPEVTQTPSHQVTQMGQEVILRCVPISNHLYFYWYRQILGQKVEFLVSFYNNEISEKSEIFDDQFSVERPDGSNFTLKIRSTKLEDSAMYFCASSEYVAGIYNEQFFGPGTRLTVL.

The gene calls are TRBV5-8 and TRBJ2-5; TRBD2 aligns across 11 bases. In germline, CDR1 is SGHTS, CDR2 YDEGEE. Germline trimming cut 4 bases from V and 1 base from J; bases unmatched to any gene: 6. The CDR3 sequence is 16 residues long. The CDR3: CASSPGLAGGQETQYF. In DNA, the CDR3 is TGTGCCAGCAGCCCGGGGCTAGCGGGAGGCCAAGAGACCCAGTACTTC. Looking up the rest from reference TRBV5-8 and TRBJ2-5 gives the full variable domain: EAGVTQSPTHLIKTRGQQATLRCSPISGHTSVYWYQQALGLGLQFLLWYDEGEERNRGNFPPRFSGRQFPNYSSELNVNALELEDSALYLCASSPGLAGGQETQYFGPGTRLLVL.

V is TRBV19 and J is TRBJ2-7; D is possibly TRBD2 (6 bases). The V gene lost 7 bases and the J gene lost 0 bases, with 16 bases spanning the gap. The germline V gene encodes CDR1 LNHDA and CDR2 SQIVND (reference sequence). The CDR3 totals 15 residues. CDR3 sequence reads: CASTPSWRGSYEQYF. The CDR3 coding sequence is TGTGCCAGTACCCCCTCCTGGAGGGGCTCCTACGAGCAGTACTTC.

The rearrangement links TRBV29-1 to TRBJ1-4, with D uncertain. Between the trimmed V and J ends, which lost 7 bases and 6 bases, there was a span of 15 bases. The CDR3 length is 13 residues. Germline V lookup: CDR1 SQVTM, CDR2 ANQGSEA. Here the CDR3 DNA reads TGCAGCGACACGAGCGGGAGGCATGAAAAACTGTTTTTT. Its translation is CSDTSGRHEKLFF.

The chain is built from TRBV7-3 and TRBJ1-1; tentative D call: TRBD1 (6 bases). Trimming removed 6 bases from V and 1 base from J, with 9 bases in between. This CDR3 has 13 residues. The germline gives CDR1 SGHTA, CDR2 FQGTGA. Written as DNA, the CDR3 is TGTGCCAGCAGGTGGGGGCAGAACACTGAAGCTTTCTTT. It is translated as CASRWGQNTEAFF.

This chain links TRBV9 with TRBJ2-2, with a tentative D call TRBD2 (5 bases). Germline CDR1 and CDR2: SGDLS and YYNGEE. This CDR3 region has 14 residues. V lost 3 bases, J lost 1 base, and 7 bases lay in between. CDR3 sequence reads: CASSEGGNTGELFF. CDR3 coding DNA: TGTGCCAGCAGCGAAGGAGGGAACACCGGGGAGCTGTTTTTT. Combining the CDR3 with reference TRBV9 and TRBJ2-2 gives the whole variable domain DSGVTQTPKHLITATGQRVTLRCSPRSGDLSVYWYQQSLDQGLQFLIQYYNGEERAKGNILERFSAQQFPDLHSELNLSSLELGDSALYFCASSEGGNTGELFFGEGSRLTVL.

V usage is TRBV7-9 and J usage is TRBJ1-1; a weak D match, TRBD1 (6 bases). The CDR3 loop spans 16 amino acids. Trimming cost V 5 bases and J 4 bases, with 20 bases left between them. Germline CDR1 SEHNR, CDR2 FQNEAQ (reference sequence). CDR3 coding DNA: TGTGCCAGCAGCCCACATTGGGGGCGCGAATCCACTGAAGCTTTCTTT. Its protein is CASSPHWGRESTEAFF.

CDR3 protein: CASSQGRAPVRETQYF. As DNA, the CDR3 is TGCGCCAGCAGCCAAGGGAGGGCGCCCGTGCGGGAGACCCAGTACTTC. This chain uses TRBV4-1 with TRBJ2-5; possible D gene TRBD2, 6 bases. Trimming took 1 base from V and 5 from J, leaving 17 bases between them. Germline CDR1 is MGHRA and CDR2 is YSYEKL. The length of the CDR3 is 16 residues.

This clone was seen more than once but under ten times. This chain's CDR3 is CASSVVSGGSYNEQFF. CDR3 coding DNA: TGTGCCAGCAGCGTAGTGAGCGGGGGCTCCTACAATGAGCAGTTCTTC. The genes are TRBV9 and TRBJ2-1; TRBD2 matches 8 bases. CDR1 SGDLS and CDR2 YYNGEE come from the germline V gene. This CDR3 has 16 residues. V dropped 0 bases and J dropped 0; count of bases not matched to a gene: 2.

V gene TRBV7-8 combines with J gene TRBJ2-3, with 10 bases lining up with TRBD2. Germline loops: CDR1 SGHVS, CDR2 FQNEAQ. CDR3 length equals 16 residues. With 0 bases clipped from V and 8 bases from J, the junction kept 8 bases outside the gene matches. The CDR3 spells CASSLAASGGLGTQYF. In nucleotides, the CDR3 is TGTGCCAGCAGCTTAGCGGCTAGCGGGGGCCTCGGTACGCAGTATTTT. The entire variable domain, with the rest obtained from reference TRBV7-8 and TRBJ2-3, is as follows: GAGVSQSPRYKVAKRGQDVALRCDPISGHVSLFWYQQALGQGPEFLTYFQNEAQLDKSGLPSDRFFAERPEGSVSTLKIQRTQQEDSAVYLCASSLAASGGLGTQYFGPGTRLTVL.

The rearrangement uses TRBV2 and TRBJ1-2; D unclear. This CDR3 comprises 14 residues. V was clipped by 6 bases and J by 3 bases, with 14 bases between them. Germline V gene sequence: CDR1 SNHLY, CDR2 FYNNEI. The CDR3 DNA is TGTGCCAGCAGGAACCTAGTACGGGACTATGGCTACACCTTC. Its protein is CASRNLVRDYGYTF.

CDR3 amino acids: CASSLALAGGPPEQYF. DNA for the CDR3: TGTGCCAGCAGCTTGGCCCTAGCGGGGGGGCCACCCGAGCAGTACTTC. The chain employs TRBV5-4 and TRBJ2-7; 12 positions match TRBD2. V shed 0 bases and J 6 bases; nucleotides not matched to a gene: 7. This CDR3 is 16 amino acids long. Germline V gene sequence: CDR1 SGHNT, CDR2 YYREEE (reference sequence).

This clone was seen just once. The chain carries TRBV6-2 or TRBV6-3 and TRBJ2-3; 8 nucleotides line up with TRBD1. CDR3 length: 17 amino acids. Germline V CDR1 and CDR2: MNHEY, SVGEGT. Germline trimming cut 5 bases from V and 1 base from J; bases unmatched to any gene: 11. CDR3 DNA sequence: TGTGCCAGCAGTCCGAGGACAGGGAGGTATGGCACAGATACGCAGTATTTT. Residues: CASSPRTGRYGTDTQYF.

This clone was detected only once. The DNA for the CDR3 is TGCGCCAGCAGCCAAGGCCGGAGGGAGTGGCCCCAGCATTTT. Translation: CASSQGRREWPQHF. The rearrangement joins TRBV4-1 to TRBJ1-5; no clear D gene. Germline V gene sequence: CDR1 MGHRA, CDR2 YSYEKL. The CDR3 extends over 14 amino acids. Trimming took off 1 base at V and 9 bases at J, with 13 bases between the two ends.

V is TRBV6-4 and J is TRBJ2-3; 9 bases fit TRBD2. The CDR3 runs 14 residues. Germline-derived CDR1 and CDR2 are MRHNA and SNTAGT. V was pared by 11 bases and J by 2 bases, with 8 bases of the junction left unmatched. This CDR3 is CAHAGGRVTDTQYF. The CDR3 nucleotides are TGTGCCCATGCGGGGGGGAGAGTCACAGATACGCAGTATTTT.

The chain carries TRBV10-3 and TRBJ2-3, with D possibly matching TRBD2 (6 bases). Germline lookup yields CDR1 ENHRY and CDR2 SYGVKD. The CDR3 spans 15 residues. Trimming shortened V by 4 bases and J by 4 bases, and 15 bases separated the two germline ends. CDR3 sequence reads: CAISGGRRRADTQYF. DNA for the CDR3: TGTGCCATCAGTGGTGGCAGGAGGAGGGCAGATACGCAGTATTTT.

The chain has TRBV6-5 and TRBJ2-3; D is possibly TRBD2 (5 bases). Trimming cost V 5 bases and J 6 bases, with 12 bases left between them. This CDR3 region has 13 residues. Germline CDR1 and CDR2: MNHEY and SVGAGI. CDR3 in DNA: TGTGCCAGCAGTCCCGGACTCTTGGATACGCAGTATTTT. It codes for CASSPGLLDTQYF.

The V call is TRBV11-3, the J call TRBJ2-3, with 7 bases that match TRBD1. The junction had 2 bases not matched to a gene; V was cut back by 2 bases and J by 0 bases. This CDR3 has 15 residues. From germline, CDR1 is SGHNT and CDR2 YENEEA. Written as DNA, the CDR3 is TGTGCCAGCAGCTTACGGACAGGAAGCACAGATACGCAGTATTTT. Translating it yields CASSLRTGSTDTQYF.